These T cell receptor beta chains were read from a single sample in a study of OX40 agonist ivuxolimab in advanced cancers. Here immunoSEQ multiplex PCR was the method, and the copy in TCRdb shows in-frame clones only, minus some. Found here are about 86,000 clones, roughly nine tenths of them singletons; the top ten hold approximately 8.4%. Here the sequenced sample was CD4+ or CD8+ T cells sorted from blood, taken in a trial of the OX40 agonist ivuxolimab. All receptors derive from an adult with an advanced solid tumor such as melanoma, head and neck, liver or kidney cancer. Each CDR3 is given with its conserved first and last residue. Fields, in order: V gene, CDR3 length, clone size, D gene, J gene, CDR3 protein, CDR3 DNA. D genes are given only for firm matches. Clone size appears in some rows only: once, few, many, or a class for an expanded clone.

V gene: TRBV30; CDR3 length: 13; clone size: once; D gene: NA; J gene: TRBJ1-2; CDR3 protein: CAWSRGSGYGYTF; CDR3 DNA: TGTGCCTGGAGTAGGGGAAGTGGCTATGGCTACACCTTC
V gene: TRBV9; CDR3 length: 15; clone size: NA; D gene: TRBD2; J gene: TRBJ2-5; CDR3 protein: CASSPSGGTSGTQYF; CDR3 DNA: TGTGCCAGCAGCCCGAGCGGAGGGACTAGCGGGACCCAGTACTTC
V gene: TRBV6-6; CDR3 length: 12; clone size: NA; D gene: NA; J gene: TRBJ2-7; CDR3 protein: CASSYKQYEQYF; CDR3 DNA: TGTGCCAGCAGTTACAAACAGTACGAGCAGTACTTC
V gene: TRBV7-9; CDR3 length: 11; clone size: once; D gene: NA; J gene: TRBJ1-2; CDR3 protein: CASSFGGGYTF; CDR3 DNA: TGTGCCAGCAGCTTCGGAGGGGGCTACACCTTC
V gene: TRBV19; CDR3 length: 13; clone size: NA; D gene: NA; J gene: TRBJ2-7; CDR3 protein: CASSIGDRSEQYF; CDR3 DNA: TGTGCCAGTAGTATTGGGGACCGTTCAGAGCAGTACTTC
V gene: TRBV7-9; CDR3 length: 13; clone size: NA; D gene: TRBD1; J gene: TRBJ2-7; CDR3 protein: CASSPGTGDEQYF; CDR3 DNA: TGTGCCAGCAGCCCGGGGACAGGGGACGAGCAGTACTTC
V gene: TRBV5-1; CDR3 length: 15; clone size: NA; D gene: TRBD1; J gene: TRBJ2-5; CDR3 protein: CASSSSGTGQETQYF; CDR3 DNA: TGCGCCAGCAGCTCCTCCGGGACAGGACAAGAGACCCAGTACTTC
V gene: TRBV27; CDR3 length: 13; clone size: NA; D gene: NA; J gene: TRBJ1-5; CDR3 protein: CASSKVSNQPQHF; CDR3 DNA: TGTGCCAGCAGTAAAGTAAGCAATCAGCCCCAGCATTTT
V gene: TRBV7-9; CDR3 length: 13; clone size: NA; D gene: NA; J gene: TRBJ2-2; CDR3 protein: CASTRQDPGELFF; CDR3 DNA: TGTGCCAGCACGCGACAGGATCCTGGGGAGCTGTTTTTT
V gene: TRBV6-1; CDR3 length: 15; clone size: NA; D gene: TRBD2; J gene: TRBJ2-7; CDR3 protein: CASRPLAGASYEQYF; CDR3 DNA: TGTGCCAGCAGACCGTTAGCGGGAGCATCCTACGAGCAGTACTTC
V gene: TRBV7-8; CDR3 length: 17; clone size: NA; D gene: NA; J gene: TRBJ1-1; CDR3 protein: CASSLASVQAGNTEAFF; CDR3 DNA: TGTGCCAGCAGCTTAGCGTCTGTCCAAGCGGGCAACACTGAAGCTTTCTTT
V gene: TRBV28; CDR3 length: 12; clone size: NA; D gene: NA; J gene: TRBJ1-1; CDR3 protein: CASSRRNTEAFF; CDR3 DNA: TGTGCCAGCAGTCGGAGGAACACTGAAGCTTTCTTT
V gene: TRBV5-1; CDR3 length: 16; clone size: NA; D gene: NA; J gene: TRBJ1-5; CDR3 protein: CASSLGGGSSNQPQHF; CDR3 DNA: TGCGCCAGCAGTCTTGGTGGGGGGTCGAGCAATCAGCCCCAGCATTTT
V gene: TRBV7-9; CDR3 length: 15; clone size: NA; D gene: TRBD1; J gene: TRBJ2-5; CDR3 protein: CASSLPTGGRETQYF; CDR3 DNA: TGTGCCAGCAGCTTACCGACAGGGGGCCGAGAGACCCAGTACTTC
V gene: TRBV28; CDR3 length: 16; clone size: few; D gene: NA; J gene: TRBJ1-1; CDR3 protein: CASSSPRAPRNTEAFF; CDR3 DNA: TGTGCCAGCAGTTCACCCCGGGCTCCTAGGAACACTGAAGCTTTCTTT
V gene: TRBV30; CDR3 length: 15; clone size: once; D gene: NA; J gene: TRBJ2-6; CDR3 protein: CAWSVLISGANVLTF; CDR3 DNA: TGTGCCTGGAGTGTCCTTATCTCTGGGGCCAACGTCCTGACTTTC
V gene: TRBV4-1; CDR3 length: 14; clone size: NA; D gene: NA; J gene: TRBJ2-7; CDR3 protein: CASSQEGVAYEQYF; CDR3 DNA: TGCGCCAGCAGCCAAGAAGGTGTAGCCTACGAGCAGTACTTC
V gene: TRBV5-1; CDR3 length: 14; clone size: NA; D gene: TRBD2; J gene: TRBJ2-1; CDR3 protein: CASALGGAYNEQFF; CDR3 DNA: TGCGCCAGCGCCCTTGGGGGGGCCTACAATGAGCAGTTCTTC
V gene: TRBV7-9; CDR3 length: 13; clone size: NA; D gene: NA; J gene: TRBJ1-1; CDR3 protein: CASSSAGNTEAFF; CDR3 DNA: TGTGCCAGCAGCTCCGCCGGTAACACTGAAGCTTTCTTT
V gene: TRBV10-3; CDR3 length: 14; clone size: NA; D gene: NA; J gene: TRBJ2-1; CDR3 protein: CAISESSPYNEQFF; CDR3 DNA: TGTGCCATCAGTGAGTCATCTCCCTACAATGAGCAGTTCTTC
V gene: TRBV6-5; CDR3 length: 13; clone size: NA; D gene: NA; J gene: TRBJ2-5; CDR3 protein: CASSWSGRETQYF; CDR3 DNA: TGTGCCAGCAGTTGGTCGGGGCGGGAGACCCAGTACTTC
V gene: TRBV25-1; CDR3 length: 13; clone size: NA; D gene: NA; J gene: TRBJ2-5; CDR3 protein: CASSEIPLETQYF; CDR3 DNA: TGTGCCAGCAGTGAAATTCCCCTCGAGACCCAGTACTTC
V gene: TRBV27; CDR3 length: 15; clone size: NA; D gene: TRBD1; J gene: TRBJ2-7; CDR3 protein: CASRQPGQGAYEQYF; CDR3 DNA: TGTGCCAGCAGGCAGCCGGGACAGGGGGCATACGAGCAGTACTTC
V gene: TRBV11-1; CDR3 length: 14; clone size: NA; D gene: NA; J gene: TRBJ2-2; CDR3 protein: CASSLNTGAGELFF; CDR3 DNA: TGTGCCAGCAGCTTAAACACAGGAGCCGGGGAGCTGTTTTTT
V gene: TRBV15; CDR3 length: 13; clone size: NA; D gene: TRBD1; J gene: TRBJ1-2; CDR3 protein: CATSSGTGDRYTF; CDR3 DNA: TGTGCCACCAGCAGCGGGACAGGGGATCGCTACACCTTC
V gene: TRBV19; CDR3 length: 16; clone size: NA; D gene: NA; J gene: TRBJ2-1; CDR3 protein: CASSEAPTGVWNEQFF; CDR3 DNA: TGTGCCAGTAGCGAAGCACCGACTGGGGTTTGGAATGAGCAGTTCTTC
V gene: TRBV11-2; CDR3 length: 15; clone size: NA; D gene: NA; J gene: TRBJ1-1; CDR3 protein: CASSTRQAGHTEAFF; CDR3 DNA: TGTGCCAGCAGCACGAGACAGGCCGGGCACACTGAAGCTTTCTTT
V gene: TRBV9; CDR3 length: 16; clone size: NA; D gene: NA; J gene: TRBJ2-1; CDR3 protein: CASSGSSSSSYNEQFF; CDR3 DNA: TGTGCCAGCAGCGGGAGCAGCTCGAGCTCCTACAATGAGCAGTTCTTC
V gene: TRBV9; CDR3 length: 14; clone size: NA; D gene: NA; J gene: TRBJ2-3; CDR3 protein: CASSGGRSTDTQYF; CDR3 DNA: TGTGCCAGCAGCGGGGGACGGAGCACAGATACGCAGTATTTT
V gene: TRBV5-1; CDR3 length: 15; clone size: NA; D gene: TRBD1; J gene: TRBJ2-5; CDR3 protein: CASSLNRGAGETQYF; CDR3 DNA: TGCGCCAGCAGTTTAAACAGGGGGGCGGGAGAGACCCAGTACTTC
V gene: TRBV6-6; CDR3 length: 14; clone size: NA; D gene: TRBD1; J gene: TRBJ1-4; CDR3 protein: CASSYLTGPEKLFF; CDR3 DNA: TGTGCCAGCAGTTATTTGACAGGGCCTGAAAAACTGTTTTTT
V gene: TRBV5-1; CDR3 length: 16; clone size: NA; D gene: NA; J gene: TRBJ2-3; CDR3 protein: CASSRGYLDGTDTQYF; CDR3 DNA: TGCGCCAGCAGCCGGGGGTACCTGGACGGCACAGATACGCAGTATTTT
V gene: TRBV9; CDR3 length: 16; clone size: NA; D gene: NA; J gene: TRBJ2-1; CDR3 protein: CASSAGRGSTYNEQFF; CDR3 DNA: TGTGCCAGCAGCGCAGGCAGGGGATCCACCTACAATGAGCAGTTCTTC
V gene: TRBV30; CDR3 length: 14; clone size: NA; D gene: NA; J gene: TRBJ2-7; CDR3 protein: CAWNKPGSSYEQYF; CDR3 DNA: TGTGCCTGGAATAAACCGGGATCCTCCTACGAGCAGTACTTC
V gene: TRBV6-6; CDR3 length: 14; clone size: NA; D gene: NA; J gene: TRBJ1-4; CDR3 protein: CASSKGPDNEKLFF; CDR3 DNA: TGTGCCAGCAGTAAAGGGCCGGATAATGAAAAACTGTTTTTT
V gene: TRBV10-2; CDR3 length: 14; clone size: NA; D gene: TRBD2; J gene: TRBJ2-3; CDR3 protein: CASMREGPTDTQYF; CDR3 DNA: TGCGCCAGCATGCGGGAGGGTCCCACAGATACGCAGTATTTT
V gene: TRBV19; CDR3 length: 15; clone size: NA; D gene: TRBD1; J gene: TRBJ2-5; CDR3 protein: CASSTFRDREGTQYF; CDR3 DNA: TGTGCCAGTAGTACCTTCCGGGACAGGGAAGGGACCCAGTACTTC
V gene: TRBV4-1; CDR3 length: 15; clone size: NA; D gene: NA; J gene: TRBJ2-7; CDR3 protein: CASSPKARGAYEQYF; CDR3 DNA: TGCGCCAGCAGCCCAAAAGCCAGAGGAGCCTACGAGCAGTACTTC
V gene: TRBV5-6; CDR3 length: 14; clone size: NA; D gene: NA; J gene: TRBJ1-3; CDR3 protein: CASSLTDSGNTIYF; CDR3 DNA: TGTGCCAGCAGCTTGACGGACTCTGGAAACACCATATATTTT
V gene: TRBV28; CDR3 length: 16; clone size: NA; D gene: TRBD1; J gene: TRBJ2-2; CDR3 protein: CASSLRGGKVTGELFF; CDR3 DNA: TGTGCCAGCAGTTTGAGAGGGGGCAAGGTCACCGGGGAGCTGTTTTTT
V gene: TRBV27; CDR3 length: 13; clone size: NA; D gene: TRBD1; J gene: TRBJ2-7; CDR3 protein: CASSKQGPGEQYF; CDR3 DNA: TGTGCCAGCAGTAAACAGGGGCCGGGCGAGCAGTACTTC
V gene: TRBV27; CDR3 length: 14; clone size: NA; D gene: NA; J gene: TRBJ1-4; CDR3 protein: CASSPQTVSEKLFF; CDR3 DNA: TGTGCCAGCAGTCCGCAAACCGTCAGTGAAAAACTGTTTTTT
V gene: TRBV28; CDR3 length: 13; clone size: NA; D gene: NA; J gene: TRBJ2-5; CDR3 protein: CASSFPALETQYF; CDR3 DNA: TGTGCCAGCAGTTTCCCTGCCCTGGAGACCCAGTACTTC
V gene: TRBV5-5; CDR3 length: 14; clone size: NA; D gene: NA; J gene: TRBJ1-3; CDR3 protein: CASSEGGSGNTIYF; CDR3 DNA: TGTGCCAGCAGTGAGGGGGGATCTGGAAACACCATATATTTT
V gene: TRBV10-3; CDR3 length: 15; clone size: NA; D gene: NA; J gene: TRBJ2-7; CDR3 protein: CAISEPTGATYEQYF; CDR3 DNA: TGTGCCATCAGTGAGCCTACGGGCGCGACCTACGAGCAGTACTTC
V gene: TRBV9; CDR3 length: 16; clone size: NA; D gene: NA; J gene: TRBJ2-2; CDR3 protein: CASSVQDSLGSGELFF; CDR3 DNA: TGTGCCAGCAGCGTTCAGGACTCATTGGGCTCCGGGGAGCTGTTTTTT
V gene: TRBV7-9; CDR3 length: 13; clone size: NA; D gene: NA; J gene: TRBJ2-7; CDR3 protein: CASSSSTESEQYF; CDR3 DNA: TGTGCCAGCAGCTCGTCAACCGAATCCGAGCAGTACTTC
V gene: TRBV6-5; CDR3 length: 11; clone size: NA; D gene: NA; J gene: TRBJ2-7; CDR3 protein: CASRKAYEQYF; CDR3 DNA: TGTGCCAGCAGGAAAGCCTACGAGCAGTACTTC
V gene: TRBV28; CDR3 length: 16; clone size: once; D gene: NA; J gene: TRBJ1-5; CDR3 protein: CASSLTGIWNNQPQHF; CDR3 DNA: TGTGCCAGCAGTCTTACAGGGATTTGGAACAATCAGCCCCAGCATTTT
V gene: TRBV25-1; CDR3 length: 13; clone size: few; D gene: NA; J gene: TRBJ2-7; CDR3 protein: CASTDPGSYEQYF; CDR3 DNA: TGTGCCAGCACGGACCCAGGGTCCTACGAGCAGTACTTC
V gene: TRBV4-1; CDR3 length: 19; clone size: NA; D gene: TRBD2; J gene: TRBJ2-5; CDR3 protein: CASSHFVVGLAGVAETQYF; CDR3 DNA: TGCGCCAGCAGCCATTTCGTAGTGGGGCTAGCGGGAGTGGCAGAGACCCAGTACTTC